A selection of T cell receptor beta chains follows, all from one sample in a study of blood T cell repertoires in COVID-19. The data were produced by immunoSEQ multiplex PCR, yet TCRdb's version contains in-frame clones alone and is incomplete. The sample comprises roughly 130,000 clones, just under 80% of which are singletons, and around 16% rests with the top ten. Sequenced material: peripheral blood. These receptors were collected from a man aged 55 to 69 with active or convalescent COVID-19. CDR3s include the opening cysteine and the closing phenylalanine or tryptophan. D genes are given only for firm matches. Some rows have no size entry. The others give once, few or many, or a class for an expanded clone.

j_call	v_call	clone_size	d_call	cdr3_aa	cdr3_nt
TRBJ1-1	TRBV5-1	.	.	CASSGLSNTEAFF	TGCGCCAGCAGCGGGCTTTCGAACACTGAAGCTTTCTTT
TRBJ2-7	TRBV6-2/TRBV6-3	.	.	CASSQADGPYEQYF	TGTGCCAGCAGCCAAGCGGACGGGCCCTACGAGCAGTACTTC
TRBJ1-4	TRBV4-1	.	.	CASSPGTGYTNEKLFF	TGCGCCAGCAGCCCGGGTACAGGGTACACTAATGAAAAACTGTTTTTT
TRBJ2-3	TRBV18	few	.	CASSAGAGDTQYF	TGTGCCAGCTCGGCGGGGGCGGGTGATACGCAGTATTTT
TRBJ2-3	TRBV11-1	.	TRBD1	CASSPQTGVGTDTQYF	TGTGCCAGCAGCCCCCAGACAGGGGTGGGCACAGATACGCAGTATTTT
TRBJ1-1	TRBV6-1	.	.	CASSEDRANTEAFF	TGTGCCAGCAGTGAAGACAGGGCGAACACTGAAGCTTTCTTT
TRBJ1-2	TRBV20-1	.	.	CSASSPGGYGYTF	TGCAGTGCTAGTTCGCCGGGAGGCTATGGCTACACCTTC
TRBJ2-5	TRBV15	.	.	CATLEGAVQETQYF	TGTGCCACCCTCGAAGGAGCGGTCCAAGAGACCCAGTACTTC
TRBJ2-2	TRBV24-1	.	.	CATSDSQGSTGELFF	TGTGCCACCAGTGATTCCCAGGGGAGCACCGGGGAGCTGTTTTTT
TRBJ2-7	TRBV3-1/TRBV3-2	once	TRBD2	CASSQRTSGGPKYEQYF	TGTGCCAGCAGCCAACGGACTAGCGGGGGACCTAAATACGAGCAGTACTTC
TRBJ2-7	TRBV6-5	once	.	CASSRTATYEQYF	TGTGCCAGCAGTAGGACAGCGACTTACGAGCAGTACTTC
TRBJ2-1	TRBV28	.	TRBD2	CASSPGGSGNEQFF	TGTGCCAGCAGTCCGGGCGGGAGTGGAAATGAGCAGTTCTTC
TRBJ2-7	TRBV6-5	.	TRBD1	CASSSGTGEAHLCF	TGTGCCAGCAGTTCCGGGACAGGGGAAGCCCATCTTTGCTTC
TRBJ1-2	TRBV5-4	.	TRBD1	CASSLVDRVYGYTF	TGTGCCAGCAGCTTGGTTGACAGGGTCTATGGCTACACCTTC
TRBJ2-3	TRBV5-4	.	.	CASSPLAVSTDTQYF	TGTGCCAGCAGCCCTTTAGCGGTGAGCACAGATACGCAGTATTTT
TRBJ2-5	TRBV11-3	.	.	CASSLSGPETQYF	TGTGCCAGCAGCCTTAGCGGCCCAGAGACCCAGTACTTC
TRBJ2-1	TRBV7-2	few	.	CASSPDSHNEQFF	TGTGCCAGCAGCCCCGACTCGCACAATGAGCAGTTCTTC
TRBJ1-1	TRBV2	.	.	CASRRPGARTEAFF	TGTGCCAGCAGACGACCCGGAGCGAGGACTGAAGCTTTCTTT
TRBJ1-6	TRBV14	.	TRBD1	CASSHRSHGTGGSPLHF	TGTGCCAGCAGCCACCGAAGTCATGGGACAGGGGGTTCACCCCTCCACTTT
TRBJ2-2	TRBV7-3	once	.	CASSLLGGTGELFF	TGTGCCAGCAGCTTATTAGGAGGGACCGGGGAGCTGTTTTTT
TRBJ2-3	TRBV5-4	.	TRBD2	CASSLAPTSGRRDTQYF	TGTGCCAGCAGCTTGGCCCCGACTAGCGGGAGGAGAGATACGCAGTATTTT
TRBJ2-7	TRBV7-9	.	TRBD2	CASSLVLAGLSSYEQYF	TGTGCCAGCAGCTTGGTACTAGCGGGTCTTAGCTCCTACGAGCAGTACTTC
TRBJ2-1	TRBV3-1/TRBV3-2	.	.	CASSHLGLEQFF	TGTGCCAGCAGCCACCTTGGACTTGAGCAGTTCTTC
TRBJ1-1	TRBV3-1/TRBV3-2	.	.	CASSPPSRVAFF	TGTGCCAGCAGCCCTCCTTCGCGGGTGGCTTTCTTT
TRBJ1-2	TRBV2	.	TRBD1	CASSQEGAYNYGYTF	TGTGCCAGCAGTCAGGAGGGGGCTTATAACTATGGCTACACCTTC
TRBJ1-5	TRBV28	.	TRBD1	CASSTPTGLGQPQHF	TGTGCCAGCAGTACTCCGACAGGGCTCGGTCAGCCCCAGCATTTT
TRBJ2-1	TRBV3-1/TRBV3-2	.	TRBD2	CASSQDKVGTMYNEQFF	TGTGCCAGCAGCCAAGATAAGGTTGGGACTATGTACAATGAGCAGTTCTTC
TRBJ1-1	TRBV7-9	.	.	CASSLQREAFF	TGTGCCAGCAGCTTACAGCGTGAAGCTTTCTTT
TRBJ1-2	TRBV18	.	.	CASSPGLQGGYTF	TGTGCCAGCTCACCGGGCCTTCAGGGGGGCTACACCTTC
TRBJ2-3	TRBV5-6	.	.	CASSPLGGAGTDTQYF	TGTGCCAGCAGCCCGCTTGGGGGCGCGGGCACAGATACGCAGTATTTT
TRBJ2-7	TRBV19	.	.	CASSIVFAGAYEQYF	TGTGCCAGTAGTATAGTATTCGCAGGGGCCTACGAGCAGTACTTC
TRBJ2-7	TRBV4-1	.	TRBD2	CASSQVGSGKPEQYF	TGCGCCAGCAGCCAAGTAGGTAGCGGGAAGCCCGAGCAGTACTTC
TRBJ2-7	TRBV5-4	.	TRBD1	CALKSGTGPYEQYF	TGTGCTCTAAAATCCGGGACAGGTCCCTACGAGCAGTACTTC
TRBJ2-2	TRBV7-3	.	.	CASSPGTSTGELFF	TGTGCCAGCAGCCCCGGTACGAGCACCGGGGAGCTGTTTTTT
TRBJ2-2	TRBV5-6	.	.	CASSLLGDTGELFF	TGTGCCAGCAGCCTCCTCGGTGACACCGGGGAGCTGTTTTTT
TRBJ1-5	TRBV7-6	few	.	CASSRYEDQPQHF	TGTGCCAGCAGCAGGTACGAGGATCAGCCCCAGCATTTT
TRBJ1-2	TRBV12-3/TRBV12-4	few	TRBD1	CASSPGGPYGYTF	TGTGCCAGCAGCCCAGGGGGCCCCTATGGCTACACCTTC
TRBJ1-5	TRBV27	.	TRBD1	CASSRQGWQPQHF	TGTGCCAGCAGCCGACAGGGCTGGCAGCCCCAGCATTTT
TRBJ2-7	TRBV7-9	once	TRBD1	CASSLAPGTGKYEQYF	TGTGCCAGCAGCTTAGCTCCCGGGACAGGGAAGTACGAGCAGTACTTC
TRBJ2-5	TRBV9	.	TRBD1	CASSKQGASETQYF	TGTGCCAGCAGCAAACAGGGGGCATCAGAGACCCAGTACTTC
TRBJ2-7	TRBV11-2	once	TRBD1	CASSSPSGGWAYEQYF	TGTGCCAGCAGCTCCCCGTCAGGGGGATGGGCCTACGAGCAGTACTTC
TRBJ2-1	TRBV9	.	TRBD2	CASSVELAGPYNEQFF	TGTGCCAGCAGCGTAGAACTAGCGGGCCCCTACAATGAGCAGTTCTTC
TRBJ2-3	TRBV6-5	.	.	CASKDSVSTDTQYF	TGTGCCAGCAAAGACTCGGTTTCCACAGATACGCAGTATTTT
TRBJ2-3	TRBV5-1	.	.	CASKEVGTDTQYF	TGCGCCAGCAAGGAGGTTGGCACAGATACGCAGTATTTT
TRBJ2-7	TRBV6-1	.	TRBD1	CASSATYTGGGSDEQYF	TGTGCCAGCAGTGCCACCTATACAGGGGGAGGATCGGACGAGCAGTACTTC
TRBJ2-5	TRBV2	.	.	CASRLETQYF	TGTGCCAGCCGGTTAGAGACCCAGTACTTC
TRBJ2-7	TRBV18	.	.	CASSLNSDSYEQYF	TGTGCCAGCTCACTAAACAGTGACTCCTACGAGCAGTACTTC
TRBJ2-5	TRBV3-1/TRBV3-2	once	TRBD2	CASSQVLRPGREFVETQYF	TGTGCCAGCAGCCAAGTATTGCGACCTGGGCGGGAGTTTGTGGAGACCCAGTACTTC
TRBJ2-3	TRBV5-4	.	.	CASSPDWTDTQYF	TGTGCCAGCAGCCCGGACTGGACAGATACGCAGTATTTT
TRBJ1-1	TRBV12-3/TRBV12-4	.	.	CASCHRAGTEAFF	TGTGCCAGTTGTCATAGGGCGGGGACTGAAGCTTTCTTT
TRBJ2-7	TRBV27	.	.	CASSFGDGDYEQYF	TGTGCCAGCAGTTTTGGAGACGGAGACTACGAGCAGTACTTC
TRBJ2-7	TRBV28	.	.	CASSLVPPGVEEQYF	TGTGCCAGCAGTTTAGTCCCACCAGGGGTAGAAGAGCAGTACTTC